Listed here is a single T cell receptor (beta chain). These data originate in a study of response to subunit inactivated influenza vaccine. Trimming removed 0 bases at V and 2 bases at J, with 13 bases between. CDR1 is SQVTM, CDR2 ANQGSEA, per germline. The CDR3 runs 15 residues. One entry per CDR3 protein, called by TCRdb with MiXCR from the RT-PCR reads. The repertoire holds a few hundred thousand distinct CDR3 sequences, approximately 15% seen once, with around 10% in the top ten. This sequence originates from a man in his fifties or sixties who received an inactivated influenza vaccine. The material was PBMCs from blood, obtained roughly 12 days after vaccination. The V gene is TRBV29-1, the J gene TRBJ1-2, with D possibly being TRBD1 (6 bases). The CDR3 spells CSVEEARGPNYGYTF. The CDR3, as DNA: TGCAGCGTTGAAGAAGCCAGGGGACCCAACTATGGCTACACCTTC.